The next 27 T cell receptor beta chains were all read from a single sample in a study of early T cells in non-severe SARS-CoV-2 infection. TCRdb re-derived calls from the 5' RACE reads in MiXCR, one entry per CDR3 protein. In the table there are tens of thousands of distinct CDR3 sequences, about 9% of which are singletons. Material: whole blood. The source is an adult who was a healthcare worker with PCR-confirmed SARS-CoV-2 infection or an uninfected control (not recorded which).

The rearrangement joins TRBV4-1 to TRBJ2-1, with 8 bases aligning to TRBD2. The germline gives CDR1 MGHRA, CDR2 YSYEKL. Unmatched junction bases numbered 4, after V lost 0 bases and J lost 6 bases. The CDR3 is made up of 15 amino acids. In DNA form, the CDR3 reads TGCGCCAGCAGCCAAGATGGGACTAGTGGCAATGAGCAGTTCTTC. It yields the protein CASSQDGTSGNEQFF.

There are many counts of this clonotype. The V and J genes are TRBV20-1 and TRBJ1-5, with a weak D call TRBD1 (6 bases). Germline values: CDR1 DFQATT, CDR2 SNEGSKA (reference sequence). Trimming pared 3 bases from V and 0 bases from J, leaving 15 bases between. The length of the CDR3 is 16 residues. CDR3 nucleotide sequence: TGCAGTGCTAGTCAGGGATCAGGGGTTAGCAATCAGCCCCAGCATTTT. It yields the protein CSASQGSGVSNQPQHF.

This clonotype was found many times. V gene TRBV6-5 combines with J gene TRBJ1-2; D is possibly TRBD1 (5 bases). CDR1 and CDR2 from the germline V gene are MNHEY and SVGAGI. This CDR3 comprises 15 residues. The V end was cut by 0 bases, the J end by 0 bases, with 8 bases between. CDR3 sequence (DNA): TGTGCCAGCAGTTACTCGTACAGGTCTAACTATGGCTACACCTTC. Translated: CASSYSYRSNYGYTF.

This clonotype has a count of ten or more. V and J are TRBV20-1 and TRBJ2-3, with 8 bases matching TRBD2. Germline V gene sequence: CDR1 DFQATT, CDR2 SNEGSKA (reference sequence). The CDR3 runs 15 residues. J lost 7 bases, V lost 6 bases, and 15 bases had no gene match. CDR3 sequence (DNA): TGCAGTGCAGAGCTTAGCGGGGCCCAGGGCTATACGCAGTATTTT. This translates into CSAELSGAQGYTQYF.

This clonotype was seen ten or more times. The chain couples TRBV7-2 to TRBJ1-5; D not resolved. The CDR3 totals 14 residues. V lost 0 bases, J lost 8 bases, and 11 bases lay in between. Germline-derived CDR1 and CDR2 are SGHTA and FQGNSA. The CDR3 loop reads CASSLAAPQEPQHF. DNA of the CDR3: TGTGCCAGCAGCTTAGCGGCCCCCCAAGAGCCCCAGCATTTT. Full variable domain (missing parts from reference TRBV7-2 and TRBJ1-5): GAGVSQSPSNKVTEKGKDVELRCDPISGHTALYWYRQSLGQGLEFLIYFQGNSAPDKSGLPSDRFSAERTGGSVSTLTIQRTQQEDSAVYLCASSLAAPQEPQHFGDGTRLSIL.

Relative to its sample, this clonotype is medium-sized. The CDR3 DNA reads as TGTGCCAGCGGACAGGGGACGAGCTCCTACAATGAGCAGTTCTTC. Translated: CASGQGTSSYNEQFF. The chain joins TRBV18 to TRBJ2-1, with 9 nucleotides matching TRBD1. V was clipped by 8 bases and J by 0 bases; unmatched bases: 5. This CDR3 has 15 residues. CDR1 KGHSH and CDR2 LQKENI come from the germline V gene.

This clonotype was picked up many times. The chain has TRBV20-1 and TRBJ1-5; TRBD1 might be the D (6 bases). V lost 3 bases, J lost 4 bases, and 7 bases lay in between. Germline V lookup: CDR1 DFQATT, CDR2 SNEGSKA (reference sequence). The CDR3 extends over 12 amino acids. CDR3 sequence: CSARRGNQPQHF. CDR3 nucleotides: TGCAGTGCTAGGAGGGGGAATCAGCCCCAGCATTTT.

This clonotype was seen at least ten times. The rearrangement links TRBV11-2 to TRBJ2-5; D gene unclear. Germline assignment: CDR1 SGHAT and CDR2 FQNNGV. The CDR3 consists of 12 residues. Trimming shortened V by 4 bases and J by 5 bases, and 8 bases separated the two germline ends. The CDR3 DNA reads TGTGCCAGCAGCTCGATTGGGGAGACCCAGTACTTC. Its translation is CASSSIGETQYF.

The genes are TRBV11-3 and TRBJ2-1, with TRBD1 identical over 7 bases. Germline loops: CDR1 SGHNT, CDR2 YENEEA. Germline trimming cut 3 bases from V and 10 bases from J; bases unmatched to any gene: 15. This CDR3 has 16 residues. CDR3 in DNA: TGTGCCAGCAGCTTCGATTTCCGGGACAGAGAAGACGAGCAGTTCTTC. It yields the protein CASSFDFRDREDEQFF.

This clonotype showed up many times. This chain links TRBV6-1 with TRBJ1-2, with D hard to call. V lost 4 bases, J lost 4 bases, and 10 bases lay in between. The germline V gene has CDR1 MNHNS and CDR2 SASEGT. The CDR3 sequence is 13 residues long. This CDR3 is CASSGDGLYGYTF. Written as DNA, the CDR3 is TGTGCCAGCAGTGGAGACGGACTCTATGGCTACACCTTC.

The chain employs TRBV6-1 and TRBJ2-3; 9 bases line up with TRBD1. The CDR3 covers 19 residues. CDR1 is MNHNS, CDR2 SASEGT, per germline. The J segment lost 4 bases and the V segment lost 2 bases, leaving 16 bases of the junction unmatched. This chain's CDR3 is CASSESVLMGQGVADTQYF. CDR3 bases: TGTGCCAGCAGTGAAAGCGTTTTGATGGGACAGGGAGTCGCAGATACGCAGTATTTT.

This clonotype came up a few times. The rearrangement uses TRBV7-2 and TRBJ2-7; TRBD2 matches at 7 bases. Germline V gene data show CDR1 as SGHTA and CDR2 as FQGNSA. Trimming removed 4 bases from V and 4 bases from J; junction bases left unmatched: 10. The CDR3 runs to 15 residues. The CDR3 region is CASSSNLAAHYEQYF. The CDR3 DNA follows: TGTGCCAGCAGCTCTAACCTAGCGGCACATTACGAGCAGTACTTC.

This clonotype was observed a few times. The chain uses TRBV7-9 and TRBJ1-1; no reliable D call. With 4 bases removed from V and 0 bases from J, the gap between germline ends came to 9 bases. Germline lookup yields CDR1 SEHNR and CDR2 FQNEAQ (reference sequence). The CDR3 spans 14 residues. For the CDR3, the DNA is TGTGCCAGCAGCTCCACGGAGATGAACACTGAAGCTTTCTTT. The encoded protein is CASSSTEMNTEAFF.

This clonotype was seen at least ten times. J is TRBJ1-2 and V is TRBV9; D unresolved. This CDR3 spans 14 amino acids. CDR1 SGDLS and CDR2 YYNGEE come from the germline V gene. V shed 3 bases and J shed 0 bases, with 9 bases lying between them. The CDR3: CASSGGDSNYGYTF. The DNA of the CDR3 is TGTGCCAGCAGCGGCGGCGACTCTAACTATGGCTACACCTTC. The whole variable domain, filled in from reference TRBV9 and TRBJ1-2, reads DSGVTQTPKHLITATGQRVTLRCSPRSGDLSVYWYQQSLDQGLQFLIQYYNGEERAKGNILERFSAQQFPDLHSELNLSSLELGDSALYFCASSGGDSNYGYTFGSGTRLTVV.

The chain carries TRBV5-1 and TRBJ1-5; TRBD1 might be the D (5 bases). This CDR3 contains 14 residues. The germline CDR1 and CDR2 sequences are SGHRS and YFSETQ. V lost 4 bases to trimming and J lost 0 bases, with 8 bases between them. The CDR3 DNA sequence: TGCGCCAGCAGCGATGGGGCTAGCAATCAGCCCCAGCATTTT. Translation: CASSDGASNQPQHF.

The sample holds a few counts of this clonotype. The chain employs TRBV4-2 and TRBJ1-5; perhaps TRBD1 as D (5 bases). V dropped 4 bases and J dropped 10 bases, with 23 bases sitting between them. The CDR3 is 16 residues long. Germline V gene sequence: CDR1 LGHNA, CDR2 YNFKEQ. The CDR3 nucleotides are TGTGCCAGCAGCCGGGAAGACTCCCCAGCGGGGGAACCCCAGCATTTT. Its translation is CASSREDSPAGEPQHF.

Turning to this clonotype: A much larger clone differs from this one at a single base, so this may be a read error. The rearrangement uses TRBV6-5 and TRBJ2-7; D is unresolved. The CDR3 is 13 amino acids. V was clipped by 0 bases and J by 3 bases, with 6 bases between them. The germline V gene encodes CDR1 MNHEY and CDR2 SVGAGI. CDR3 nucleotide sequence: TGTGCCAGCAGTTACTCAGTCGACTACGAGCAGTACTTC. It specifies CASSYSVDYEQYF.

This clonotype was detected only a few times. This chain uses TRBV25-1 with TRBJ2-1, with a tentative D call TRBD2 (5 bases). The CDR3 sequence is 13 residues long. V shed 3 bases and J shed 3 bases, with 6 bases lying between them. CDR1 and CDR2 from the germline V gene are MGHDK and SYGVNS. This chain's CDR3 is CASSERVYNEQFF. In DNA, the CDR3 is TGTGCCAGCAGTGAGAGGGTCTACAATGAGCAGTTCTTC.

This clonotype was counted many times. The V gene is TRBV5-1, the J gene TRBJ2-7, with D perhaps TRBD1 or TRBD2 (5 bases each). This CDR3 has 14 amino acids. In germline, CDR1 is SGHRS, CDR2 YFSETQ. V was pared by 3 bases and J by 2 bases, with 12 bases between. The CDR3 coding sequence is TGCGCCAGCAGCTCCGTGGGGACCACCTACGAGCAGTACTTC. Its translation is CASSSVGTTYEQYF. Full variable domain (missing parts from reference TRBV5-1 and TRBJ2-7): KAGVTQTPRYLIKTRGQQVTLSCSPISGHRSVSWYQQTPGQGLQFLFEYFSETQRNKGNFPGRFSGRQFSNSRSEMNVSTLELGDSALYLCASSSVGTTYEQYFGPGTRLTVT.

This clonotype has at least ten counts. This chain links TRBV10-2 with TRBJ1-2; maybe TRBD1 (6 bases). CDR3 length equals 16 residues. In germline, CDR1 is WSHSY, CDR2 SAAADI. Trimming pared 0 bases from V and 2 bases from J, leaving 13 bases between. CDR3 sequence (DNA): TGCGCCAGCAGTGAGTCTGCAGGGGCCCGCAACTATGGCTACACCTTC. It translates to CASSESAGARNYGYTF.

This clonotype was detected a few times. The V and J genes are TRBV7-6 and TRBJ2-5; TRBD2 matches 8 bases. V was pared by 5 bases and J by 2 bases, with 4 bases of the junction left unmatched. The CDR3 has 14 residues. Germline values: CDR1 SGHVS, CDR2 FNYEAQ. The DNA of the CDR3 is TGTGCCAGCAGCCCGGCGGGGGGACAAGAGACCCAGTACTTC. This gives the protein CASSPAGGQETQYF.

This clonotype was recorded many times. V is TRBV27 and J is TRBJ1-1, with D possibly matching TRBD1 (5 bases). This CDR3 has 16 residues. Per the germline V gene, CDR1 is MNHEY and CDR2 is SMNVEV (reference sequence). Between the trimmed V and J ends, which lost 6 bases and 1 base, there was a span of 18 bases. The CDR3, as DNA: TGTGCCAGCAGGGGGGGGGTTTCCGAATGGAACACTGAAGCTTTCTTT. This translates into CASRGGVSEWNTEAFF.

This clonotype was seen many times. The rearrangement links TRBV7-2 to TRBJ2-3, with D possibly matching TRBD2 (5 bases). The germline V gene encodes CDR1 SGHTA and CDR2 FQGNSA. V gave up 7 bases and J gave up 1 base, with 18 bases separating them. This CDR3 spans 16 amino acids. The chain's CDR3 is CASTLGGRGGTDTQYF. The CDR3 nucleotides read TGTGCCAGCACTCTAGGTGGACGGGGAGGCACAGATACGCAGTATTTT.

The genes are TRBV29-1 and TRBJ1-4, with D unresolved. The CDR3 totals 13 residues. Trimming shortened V by 4 bases and J by 4 bases, and 10 bases separated the two germline ends. From germline, CDR1 is SQVTM and CDR2 ANQGSEA. DNA for the CDR3: TGCAGCGTTGCCGGGTCGGATAATGAAAAACTGTTTTTT. Translated, it gives CSVAGSDNEKLFF.

This chain joins TRBV20-1 and TRBJ1-6, with D tentatively TRBD1 (6 bases). Germline V gene sequence: CDR1 DFQATT, CDR2 SNEGSKA (reference sequence). V was trimmed by 2 bases and J by 9 bases, leaving 20 bases between them. This CDR3 has 16 amino acids. CDR3 nucleotides: TGCAGTGCTAGATCCCAGGGGCGGATTTTTGGTTCACCCCTCCACTTT. It encodes CSARSQGRIFGSPLHF.

This clonotype was seen many times. The V call is TRBV29-1, the J call TRBJ2-2; D is ambiguous. The CDR3 spans 11 residues. The germline V gene has CDR1 SQVTM and CDR2 ANQGSEA. The germline V and J ends were trimmed by 4 bases and 0 bases, with 0 bases remaining between them. This CDR3 is CSVANTGELFF. CDR3 in DNA: TGCAGCGTTGCGAACACCGGGGAGCTGTTTTTT.

The CDR3 protein is CASSLIGGQASYEQYF. The CDR3 DNA is TGTGCCAGCAGTTTAATTGGGGGACAGGCCTCCTACGAGCAGTACTTC. The chain combines TRBV12-3 or TRBV12-4 with TRBJ2-7; 8 positions match TRBD1. The junction had 6 bases not matched to a gene; V was cut back by 2 bases and J by 0 bases. The CDR3 runs 16 residues.